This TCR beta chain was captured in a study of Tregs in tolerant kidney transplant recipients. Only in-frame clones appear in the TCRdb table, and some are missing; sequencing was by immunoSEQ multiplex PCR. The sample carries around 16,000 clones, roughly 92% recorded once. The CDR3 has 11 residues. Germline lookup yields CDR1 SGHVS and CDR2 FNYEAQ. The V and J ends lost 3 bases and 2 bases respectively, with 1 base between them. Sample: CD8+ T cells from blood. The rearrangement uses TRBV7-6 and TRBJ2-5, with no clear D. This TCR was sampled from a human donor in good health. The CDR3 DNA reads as TGTGCCAGCAGCTTTCAAGAGACCCAGTACTTC. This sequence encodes CASSFQETQYF.